This T cell receptor beta chain was found in a study of cytotoxic CD8 clonotypes in ibrutinib-treated CLL. Study-wide context: The study recorded mean values of around 250,000 productive templates and 94,082 productive rearrangements per sample. Study-level findings and limits: Public clonotypes, found uncommonly, either contracted or stayed stable on treatment. Relative to age-matched healthy donors, clonality at baseline was higher, and it tracked circulating CD8+ T-cell counts.

Profiling relied on immunoSEQ multiplex PCR, and the TCRdb table lists in-frame clones only, not all of them. The table lists roughly 200,000 clones, 60% to 80% of them singletons. The CDR3 loop spans 13 amino acids. Per germline, CDR1 SQVTM and CDR2 ANQGSEA. Trimming took 8 bases from V and 3 from J, leaving 16 bases between them. In the case of this clone: No antigen is known for it.

The chain employs TRBV29-1 and TRBJ1-1; D gene ambiguous. The sample consisted of PBMCs, taken after 12 months of ibrutinib treatment. The source is a human donor with chronic lymphocytic leukemia. CDR3 protein: CSTLTVSDTEAFF. Written as DNA, the CDR3 is TGCAGCACTCTGACGGTTAGTGACACTGAAGCTTTCTTT.